A selection of T cell receptor beta chains follows, all from one sample in a study of blood T cell repertoires in COVID-19. Using immunoSEQ multiplex PCR, the repertoire was profiled, and TCRdb retains in-frame clones only, with some absent. The sample lists about 160,000 clones, 88% occurring once. Sequencing used PBMCs or T cells enriched from blood (not recorded which). Receptors originate from a woman between 45 and 65 years old who had recovered from COVID-19. The CDR3 runs from the conserved cysteine through the conserved F or W.

len	v_gene	CDR3aa
15	TRBV4-1	CASSQADRNNQPQHF
14	TRBV2	CASSVRQDYNEQFF
16	TRBV5-4	CASSPGGATTSDTQYF
12	TRBV7-8	CASRRDTEKLFF
14	TRBV4-2	CASSQGQGSAEAFF
14	TRBV4-3	CASSQVRTGYEQYF
14	TRBV25-1	CASSERGNSYEQYF
13	TRBV21-1	CAIPPSYGNTIYF
14	TRBV19	CASKRQGSVNEQFF
16	TRBV5-4	CASSPAPDRSSYEQYF
14	TRBV27	CASSLGRGFLHAFF
16	TRBV3-1/TRBV3-2	CASSQSYRTAYQPQHF
15	TRBV5-6	CASSRDRNTNTEAFF
18	TRBV4-3	CASSQESNGLQRIETQYF
16	TRBV19	CASSLRTGYDTGELFF
17	TRBV7-8	CASSPRQGREAFHGYTF